The rows below give T cell receptor beta chains drawn from one sample of a study of immune cell composition in non-small cell lung cancer. The assay was immunoSEQ multiplex PCR, and TCRdb's table has in-frame clones only and misses some. The sample lists approximately 9,800 clones; approximately 64% were seen once. Sequences were obtained from lung tumor tissue. Receptors were obtained from a human donor with non-small cell lung cancer. Both conserved end residues are part of each CDR3. The D gene is left open where the match is weak. Only some rows state a clone size, as once, few, many or a class for expanded clones.

v_gene	abundance	j_gene	d_gene	CDR3aa	CDR3nt
TRBV7-8	-	TRBJ2-1	-	CASSGRQDLQFRNEQFF	TGTGCCAGCAGCGGACGTCAAGACCTACAATTTCGAAATGAGCAGTTCTTC
TRBV28	-	TRBJ2-7	-	CASSLWSQSVPYEQYF	TGTGCCAGCAGTTTATGGAGTCAATCGGTCCCCTACGAGCAGTACTTC
TRBV12-5	-	TRBJ2-1	TRBD1	CASFPTGGWNEQFF	TGTGCTAGTTTTCCGACAGGGGGCTGGAATGAGCAGTTCTTC
TRBV10-3	few	TRBJ1-1	TRBD1	CAISGQGAFTEAFF	TGTGCCATCAGCGGACAGGGGGCGTTCACTGAAGCTTTCTTT
TRBV6-1	-	TRBJ1-5	-	CASKIGYQPQHF	TGTGCCAGCAAAATTGGTTACCAGCCCCAGCATTTT
TRBV6-6	-	TRBJ1-2	-	CASSYGDNYGYTF	TGTGCCAGCAGTTACGGGGATAACTATGGCTACACCTTC
TRBV7-9	-	TRBJ2-2	-	CASTLQGSTNTGELFF	TGTGCCAGCACCTTACAGGGTAGTACGAACACCGGGGAGCTGTTTTTT
TRBV7-9	medium-sized	TRBJ1-4	-	CASSPGAANEKLFF	TGTGCCAGCAGCCCGGGGGCAGCGAATGAAAAACTGTTTTTT
TRBV7-3	-	TRBJ2-2	TRBD2	CASSLASGGRNTGELFF	TGTGCCAGCAGCTTGGCTAGCGGGGGCCGTAACACCGGGGAGCTGTTTTTT
TRBV11-3	-	TRBJ1-1	-	CASSLGVNTEAFF	TGTGCCAGCAGCTTAGGAGTGAACACTGAAGCTTTCTTT
TRBV30	-	TRBJ1-6	-	CAWTQQVMRLTNSPLHF	TGTGCCTGGACTCAACAGGTCATGCGGCTCACGAATTCACCCCTCCACTTT
TRBV15	-	TRBJ2-4	-	CATSVSAKNIQYF	TGTGCCACCAGCGTCTCGGCCAAAAACATTCAGTACTTC
TRBV10-2	-	TRBJ1-2	TRBD1	CASSINWDSSYGYTF	TGCGCCAGCAGCATAAACTGGGACAGCTCCTATGGCTACACCTTC
TRBV6-6	few	TRBJ1-1	TRBD1	CASGQGTEAFF	TGTGCCAGCGGACAGGGAACTGAAGCTTTCTTT
TRBV6-5	-	TRBJ2-7	-	CASSYGTLFF	TGTGCCAGCAGTTACGGGACGTTATTCTTC
TRBV9	-	TRBJ2-3	-	CASSPLGGADTQYF	TGTGCCAGCAGCCCCCTGGGCGGCGCAGATACGCAGTATTTT
TRBV9	few	TRBJ2-1	-	CASSVGGSREQFF	TGTGCCAGCAGCGTAGGAGGGAGCCGTGAGCAGTTCTTC
TRBV29-1	-	TRBJ2-2	-	CSVSKGGLFTGELFF	TGCAGCGTTTCTAAGGGGGGGCTGTTCACCGGGGAGCTGTTTTTT
TRBV29-1	medium-sized	TRBJ1-4	-	CIAGNHGNEKLFF	TGCATCGCGGGGAACCATGGGAATGAAAAACTGTTTTTT
TRBV7-3	few	TRBJ1-1	-	CASSLFPGATEAFF	TGTGCCAGCAGCTTATTCCCAGGGGCCACTGAAGCTTTCTTT
TRBV6-1	-	TRBJ2-1	-	CASSAKPGPRGEQFF	TGTGCCAGCAGTGCAAAACCGGGACCCCGCGGGGAGCAGTTCTTC
TRBV6-4	once	TRBJ1-3	-	CASSDSFRESGNTIYF	TGTGCCAGCAGTGACTCGTTCCGGGAGTCTGGAAACACCATATATTTT
TRBV19	-	TRBJ2-1	-	CASSIKAGWNEQFF	TGTGCCAGTAGTATAAAGGCAGGGTGGAATGAGCAGTTCTTC
TRBV7-9	-	TRBJ2-7	-	CASRPGLSTRPYEQYF	TGTGCCAGCAGACCAGGGCTCTCGACCAGACCCTACGAGCAGTACTTC
TRBV5-8	-	TRBJ2-3	-	CASTVGTPLEVTQYF	TGTGCCAGCACCGTAGGGACGCCCCTGGAGGTTACGCAGTATTTT
TRBV28	-	TRBJ1-5	-	CASSFSRFNQPQHF	TGTGCCAGCAGTTTCTCTCGGTTCAATCAGCCCCAGCATTTT
TRBV28	medium-sized	TRBJ2-7	-	CASSSRRAAALYEQYF	TGTGCCAGCAGCTCGAGGAGGGCAGCGGCTTTGTACGAGCAGTACTTC
TRBV7-9	-	TRBJ2-3	-	CASSLGPGPTDTQYF	TGTGCCAGCAGCTTAGGTCCAGGGCCCACAGATACGCAGTATTTT
TRBV7-2	-	TRBJ1-6	-	CASSRATNSPLHF	TGTGCCAGCAGCCGGGCAACAAATTCACCCCTCCACTTT
TRBV20-1	-	TRBJ1-1	-	CSAERGIEAFF	TGCAGTGCTGAGAGGGGGATTGAAGCTTTCTTT
TRBV18	-	TRBJ2-5	-	CASSPPTLQETQYF	TGTGCCAGCTCACCACCGACCCTACAAGAGACCCAGTACTTC
TRBV5-1	-	TRBJ2-2	-	CASSLVWQSTGELFF	TGCGCCAGCAGCTTGGTGTGGCAGTCCACCGGGGAGCTGTTTTTT
TRBV6-5	-	TRBJ2-1	-	CASRQLGEQFF	TGTGCCAGCCGTCAACTGGGTGAGCAGTTCTTC
TRBV6-5	-	TRBJ1-2	-	CASSYSAGAYGYTF	TGTGCCAGCAGTTACTCGGCAGGCGCCTATGGCTACACCTTC
TRBV7-2	-	TRBJ2-2	-	CASSPTYYTGELFF	TGTGCCAGCAGCCCCACATATTACACCGGGGAGCTGTTTTTT
TRBV5-3	few	TRBJ1-1	-	CARRAPRGPVDTEAFF	TGTGCCAGAAGGGCCCCCAGGGGTCCGGTAGACACTGAAGCTTTCTTT
TRBV15	-	TRBJ1-1	-	CATSRGHAGAEAFF	TGTGCCACCAGCAGAGGGCACGCAGGGGCCGAAGCTTTCTTT
TRBV6-6	-	TRBJ1-5	-	CASSYRPSNQPQHF	TGTGCCAGCAGTTACAGGCCGAGCAATCAGCCCCAGCATTTT
TRBV7-8	-	TRBJ2-5	TRBD1	CASSLSGTGAPRAQYF	TGTGCCAGCAGCCTTAGCGGGACAGGGGCCCCAAGGGCCCAGTACTTC
TRBV7-2	-	TRBJ2-7	TRBD2	CASSLTSGLAGLEQYF	TGTGCCAGCAGCTTAACATCGGGGCTAGCGGGGCTTGAGCAGTACTTC
TRBV7-8	-	TRBJ2-7	TRBD2	CASSLDGLALYEQYF	TGTGCCAGCAGCTTAGACGGACTAGCGTTGTACGAGCAGTACTTC
TRBV20-1	-	TRBJ1-1	-	CSAGANTEAFF	TGCAGTGCAGGGGCGAACACTGAAGCTTTCTTT
TRBV18	-	TRBJ2-5	TRBD2	CASSPGGGETQYF	TGTGCCAGCTCCCCTGGCGGGGGTGAGACCCAGTACTTC
TRBV28	once	TRBJ1-5	-	CASSLMNRMNQPQHF	TGTGCCAGCAGTTTAATGAACAGGATGAATCAGCCCCAGCATTTT
TRBV6-5	-	TRBJ2-1	TRBD2	CASSSPGTSIYNEQFF	TGTGCCAGCAGTTCGCCCGGGACTAGTATCTACAATGAGCAGTTCTTC
TRBV7-2	-	TRBJ1-1	-	CASSGSGWEAFF	TGTGCCAGCAGCGGAAGCGGGTGGGAGGCTTTCTTT
TRBV6-6	-	TRBJ1-5	-	CASSYTTGSDQPQHF	TGTGCCAGCAGTTACACTACGGGGTCAGATCAGCCCCAGCATTTT
TRBV11-3	once	TRBJ2-1	TRBD1	CASSQRTGYSNEQFF	TGTGCCAGCAGCCAACGGACAGGGTACAGTAATGAGCAGTTCTTC
TRBV5-1	-	TRBJ2-3	-	CASSFSASTSGTDTQYF	TGCGCCAGCAGCTTTTCCGCCTCCACGAGCGGCACAGATACGCAGTATTTT
TRBV10-2	-	TRBJ1-5	-	CASTRSFLNQPQHF	TGCGCCAGCACCCGGTCTTTCCTCAATCAGCCCCAGCATTTT
TRBV7-8	-	TRBJ1-3	-	CASSLAGAPNTIYF	TGTGCCAGCAGCTTAGCTGGGGCCCCGAACACCATATATTTT
TRBV10-3	-	TRBJ2-7	-	CAIRGDAAYEQYF	TGTGCCATCAGGGGGGACGCTGCCTACGAGCAGTACTTC